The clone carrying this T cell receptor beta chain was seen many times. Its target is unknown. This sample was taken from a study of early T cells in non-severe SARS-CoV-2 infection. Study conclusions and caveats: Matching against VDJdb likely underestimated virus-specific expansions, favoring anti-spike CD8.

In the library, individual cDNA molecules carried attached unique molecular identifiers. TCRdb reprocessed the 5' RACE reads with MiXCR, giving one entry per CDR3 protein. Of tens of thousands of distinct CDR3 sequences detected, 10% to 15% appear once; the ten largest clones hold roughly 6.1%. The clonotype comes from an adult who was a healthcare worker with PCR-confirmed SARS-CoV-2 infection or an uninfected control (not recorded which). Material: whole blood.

CDR3 coding DNA: TGTGCCAGCAGCTTAGGGCCAGGACAAGAGACCCAGTACTTC. Its protein is CASSLGPGQETQYF. The J gene is TRBJ2-5, the V gene TRBV7-3; D unresolved. Germline assignment: CDR1 SGHTA and CDR2 FQGTGA. The CDR3 length is 14 residues. Trimming left V 2 bases short and J 2 bases short, with 9 bases between.